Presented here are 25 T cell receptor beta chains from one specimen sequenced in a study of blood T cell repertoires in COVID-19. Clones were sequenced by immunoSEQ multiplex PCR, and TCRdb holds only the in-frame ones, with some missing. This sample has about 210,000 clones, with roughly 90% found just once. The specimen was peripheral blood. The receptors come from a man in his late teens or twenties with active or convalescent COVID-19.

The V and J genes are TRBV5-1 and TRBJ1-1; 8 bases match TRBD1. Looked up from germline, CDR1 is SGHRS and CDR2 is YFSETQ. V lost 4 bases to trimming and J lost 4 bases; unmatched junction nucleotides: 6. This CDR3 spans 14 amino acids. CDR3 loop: CASSVGQGVTEAFF. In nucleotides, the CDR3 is TGCGCCAGCAGCGTTGGACAGGGAGTCACTGAAGCTTTCTTT.

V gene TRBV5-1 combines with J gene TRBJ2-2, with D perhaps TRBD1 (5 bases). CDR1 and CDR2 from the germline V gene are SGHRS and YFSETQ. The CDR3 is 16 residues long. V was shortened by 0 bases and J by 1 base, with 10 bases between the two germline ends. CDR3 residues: CASSLGQQGNTGELFF. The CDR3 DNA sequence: TGCGCCAGCAGCTTGGGACAGCAGGGGAACACCGGGGAGCTGTTTTTT. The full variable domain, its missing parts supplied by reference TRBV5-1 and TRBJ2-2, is KAGVTQTPRYLIKTRGQQVTLSCSPISGHRSVSWYQQTPGQGLQFLFEYFSETQRNKGNFPGRFSGRQFSNSRSEMNVSTLELGDSALYLCASSLGQQGNTGELFFGEGSRLTVL.

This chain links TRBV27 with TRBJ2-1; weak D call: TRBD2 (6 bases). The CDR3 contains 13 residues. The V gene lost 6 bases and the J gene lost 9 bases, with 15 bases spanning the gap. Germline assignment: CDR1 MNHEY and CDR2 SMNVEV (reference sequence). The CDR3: CASRSTSRSEQFF. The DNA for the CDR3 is TGTGCCAGCAGGTCGACTAGTAGGTCTGAGCAGTTCTTC.

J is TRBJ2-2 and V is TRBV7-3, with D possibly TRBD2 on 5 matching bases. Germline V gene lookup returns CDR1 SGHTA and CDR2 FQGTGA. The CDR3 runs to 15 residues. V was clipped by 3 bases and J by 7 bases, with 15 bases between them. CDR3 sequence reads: CASSFTGMMGGELFF. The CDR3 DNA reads TGTGCCAGCAGCTTCACCGGGATGATGGGCGGGGAGCTGTTTTTT. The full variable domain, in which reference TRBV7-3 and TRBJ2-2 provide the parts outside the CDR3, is GAGVSQTPSNKVTEKGKYVELRCDPISGHTALYWYRQSLGQGPEFLIYFQGTGAADDSGLPNDRFFAVRPEGSVSTLKIQRTERGDSAVYLCASSFTGMMGGELFFGEGSRLTVL.

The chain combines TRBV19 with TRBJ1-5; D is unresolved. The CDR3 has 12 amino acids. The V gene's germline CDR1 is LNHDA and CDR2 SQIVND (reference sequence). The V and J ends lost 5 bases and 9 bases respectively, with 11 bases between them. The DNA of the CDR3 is TGTGCCAGTAGTCTACTCCGGGGGCCCCAGCATTTT. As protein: CASSLLRGPQHF.

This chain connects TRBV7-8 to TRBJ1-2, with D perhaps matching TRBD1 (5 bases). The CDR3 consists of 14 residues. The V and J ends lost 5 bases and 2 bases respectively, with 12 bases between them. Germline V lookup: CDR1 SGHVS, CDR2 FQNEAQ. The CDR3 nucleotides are TGTGCCAGCAGCCCCGCGGGGGGGAACTATGGCTACACCTTC. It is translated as CASSPAGGNYGYTF.

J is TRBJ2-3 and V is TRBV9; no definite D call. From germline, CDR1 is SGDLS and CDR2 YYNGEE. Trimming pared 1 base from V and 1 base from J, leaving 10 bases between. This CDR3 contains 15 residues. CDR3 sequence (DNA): TGTGCCAGCAGCGTATTACCACTGGGCACAGATACGCAGTATTTT. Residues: CASSVLPLGTDTQYF.

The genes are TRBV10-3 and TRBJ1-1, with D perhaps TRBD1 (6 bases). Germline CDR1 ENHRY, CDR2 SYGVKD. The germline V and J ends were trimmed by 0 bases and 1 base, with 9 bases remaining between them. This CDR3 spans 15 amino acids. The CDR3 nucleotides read TGTGCCATCAGTGAGTCGGGGGCAGAGAACACTGAAGCTTTCTTT. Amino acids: CAISESGAENTEAFF.

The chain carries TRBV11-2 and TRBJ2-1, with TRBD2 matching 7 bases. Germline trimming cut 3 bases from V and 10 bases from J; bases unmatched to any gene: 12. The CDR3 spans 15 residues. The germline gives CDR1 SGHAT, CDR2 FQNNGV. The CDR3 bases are TGTGCCAGCAGCTTTGGACGGACTAGGACGGCCGAGCAGTTCTTC. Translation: CASSFGRTRTAEQFF.

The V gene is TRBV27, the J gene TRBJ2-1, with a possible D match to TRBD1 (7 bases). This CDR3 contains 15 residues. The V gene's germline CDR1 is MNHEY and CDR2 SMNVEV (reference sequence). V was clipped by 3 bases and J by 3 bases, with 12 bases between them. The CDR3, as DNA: TGTGCCAGCAGTTTTAGGGGGCGGGACTACAATGAGCAGTTCTTC. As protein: CASSFRGRDYNEQFF.

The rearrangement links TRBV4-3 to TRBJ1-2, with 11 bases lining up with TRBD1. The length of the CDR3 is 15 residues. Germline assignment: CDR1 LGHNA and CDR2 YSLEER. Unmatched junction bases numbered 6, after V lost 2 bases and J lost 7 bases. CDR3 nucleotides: TGCGCCAGCAGCCAACCCGGGACAGGGGGTAGTGGCTACACCTTC. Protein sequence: CASSQPGTGGSGYTF.

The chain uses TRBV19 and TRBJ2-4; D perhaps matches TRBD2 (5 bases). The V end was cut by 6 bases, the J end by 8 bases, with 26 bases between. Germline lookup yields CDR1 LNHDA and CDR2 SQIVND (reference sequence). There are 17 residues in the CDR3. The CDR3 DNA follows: TGTGCCAGTAGCCCAGATTTCGTTGGAGGAAGGAGTCACATTCAGTACTTC. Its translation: CASSPDFVGGRSHIQYF.

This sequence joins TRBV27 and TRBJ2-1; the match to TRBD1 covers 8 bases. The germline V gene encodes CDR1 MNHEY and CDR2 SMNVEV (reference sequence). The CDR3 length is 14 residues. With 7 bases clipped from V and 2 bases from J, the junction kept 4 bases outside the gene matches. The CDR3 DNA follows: TGTGCCAGCACCGACAGGGGAACCTACAATGAGCAGTTCTTC. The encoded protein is CASTDRGTYNEQFF.

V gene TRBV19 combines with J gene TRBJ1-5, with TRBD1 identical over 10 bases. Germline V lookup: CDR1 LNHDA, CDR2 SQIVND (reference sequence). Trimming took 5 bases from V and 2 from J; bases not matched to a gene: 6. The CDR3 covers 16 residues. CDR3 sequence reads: CASSATGGLGNQPQHF. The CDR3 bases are TGTGCCAGTAGTGCGACAGGGGGCCTTGGCAATCAGCCCCAGCATTTT.

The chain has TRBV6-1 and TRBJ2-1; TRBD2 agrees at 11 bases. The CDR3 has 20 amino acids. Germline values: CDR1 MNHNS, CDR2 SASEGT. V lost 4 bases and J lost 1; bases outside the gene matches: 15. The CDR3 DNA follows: TGTGCCAGCAGTGGACACGACGGGACTAGCGGAACTTTTTCCTACAATGAGCAGTTCTTC. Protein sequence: CASSGHDGTSGTFSYNEQFF.

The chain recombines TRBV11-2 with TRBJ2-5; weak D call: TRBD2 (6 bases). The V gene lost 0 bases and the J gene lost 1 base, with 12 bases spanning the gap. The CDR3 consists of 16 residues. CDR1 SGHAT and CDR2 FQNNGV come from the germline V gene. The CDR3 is CASSLDGPGLQETQYF. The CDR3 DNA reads TGTGCCAGCAGCTTAGACGGGCCGGGACTCCAAGAGACCCAGTACTTC.

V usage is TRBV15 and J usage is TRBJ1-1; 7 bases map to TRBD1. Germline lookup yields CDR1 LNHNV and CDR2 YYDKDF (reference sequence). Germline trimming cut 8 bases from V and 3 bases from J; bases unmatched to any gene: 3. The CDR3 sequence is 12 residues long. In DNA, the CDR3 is TGTGCCACCTCCAGGGGGGACACTGAAGCTTTCTTT. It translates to CATSRGDTEAFF.

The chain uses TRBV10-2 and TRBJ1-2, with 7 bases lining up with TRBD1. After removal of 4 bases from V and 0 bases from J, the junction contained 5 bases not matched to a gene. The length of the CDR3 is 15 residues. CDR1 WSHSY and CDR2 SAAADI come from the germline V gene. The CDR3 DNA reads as TGCGCCAGCAGTGCCCGGGACAGCCCTAACTATGGCTACACCTTC. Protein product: CASSARDSPNYGYTF.

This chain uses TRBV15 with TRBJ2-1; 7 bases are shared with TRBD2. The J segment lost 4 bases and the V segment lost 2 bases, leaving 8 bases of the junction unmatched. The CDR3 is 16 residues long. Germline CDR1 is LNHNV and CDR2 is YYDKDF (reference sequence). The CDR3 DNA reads TGTGCCACCAGCAGACTCGCGGCTAGCGGATACAATGAGCAGTTCTTC. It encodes CATSRLAASGYNEQFF. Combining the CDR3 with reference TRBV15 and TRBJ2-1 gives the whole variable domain DAMVIQNPRYQVTQFGKPVTLSCSQTLNHNVMYWYQQKSSQAPKLLFHYYDKDFNNEADTPDNFQSRRPNTSFCFLDIRSPGLGDTAMYLCATSRLAASGYNEQFFGPGTRLTVL.

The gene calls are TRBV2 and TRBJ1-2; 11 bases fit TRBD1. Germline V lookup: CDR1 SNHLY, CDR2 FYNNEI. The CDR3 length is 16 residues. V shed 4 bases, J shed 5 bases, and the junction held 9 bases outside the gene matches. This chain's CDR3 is CASSVGTGGAGYGYTF. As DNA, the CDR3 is TGTGCCAGCAGTGTTGGGACAGGGGGAGCTGGATATGGCTACACCTTC.

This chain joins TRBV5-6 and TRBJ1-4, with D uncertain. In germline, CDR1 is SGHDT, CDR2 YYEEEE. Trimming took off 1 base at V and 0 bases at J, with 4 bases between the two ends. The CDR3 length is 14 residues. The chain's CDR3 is CASSLTATNEKLFF. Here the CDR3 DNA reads TGTGCCAGCAGCTTGACAGCAACTAATGAAAAACTGTTTTTT.

The DNA for the CDR3 is TGCGCCAGCAGCACCGGACTAGTTGTTGAGACCCAGTACTTC. It is translated as CASSTGLVVETQYF. The rearrangement joins TRBV5-1 to TRBJ2-5, with 7 bases fitting TRBD2. The CDR3 is made up of 14 amino acids. J was trimmed by 5 bases and V by 4 bases; bases with no gene match: 8. Germline V gene data show CDR1 as SGHRS and CDR2 as YFSETQ.

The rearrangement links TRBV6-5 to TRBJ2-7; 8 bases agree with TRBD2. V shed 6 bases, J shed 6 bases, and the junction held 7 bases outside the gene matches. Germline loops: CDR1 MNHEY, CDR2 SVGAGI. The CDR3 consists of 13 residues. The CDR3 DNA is TGTGCCAGCAGACTCGTCCGGGAGGGCGAGCAGTACTTC. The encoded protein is CASRLVREGEQYF.

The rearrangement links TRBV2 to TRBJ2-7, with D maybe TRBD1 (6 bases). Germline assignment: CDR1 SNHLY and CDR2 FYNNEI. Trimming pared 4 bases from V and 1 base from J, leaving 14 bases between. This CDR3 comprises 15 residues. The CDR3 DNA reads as TGTGCCAGCAGTGCCGGGACAAGGGAGTCCTACGAGCAGTACTTC. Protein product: CASSAGTRESYEQYF.

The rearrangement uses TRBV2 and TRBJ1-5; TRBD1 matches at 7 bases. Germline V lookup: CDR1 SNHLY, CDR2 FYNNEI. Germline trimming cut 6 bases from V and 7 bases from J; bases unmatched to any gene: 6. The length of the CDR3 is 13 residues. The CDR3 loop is CASRFDRAQPQHF. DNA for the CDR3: TGTGCCAGCAGGTTTGACAGGGCCCAGCCCCAGCATTTT. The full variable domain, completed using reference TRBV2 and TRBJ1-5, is EPEVTQTPSHQVTQMGQEVILRCVPISNHLYFYWYRQILGQKVEFLVSFYNNEISEKSEIFDDQFSVERPDGSNFTLKIRSTKLEDSAMYFCASRFDRAQPQHFGDGTRLSIL.